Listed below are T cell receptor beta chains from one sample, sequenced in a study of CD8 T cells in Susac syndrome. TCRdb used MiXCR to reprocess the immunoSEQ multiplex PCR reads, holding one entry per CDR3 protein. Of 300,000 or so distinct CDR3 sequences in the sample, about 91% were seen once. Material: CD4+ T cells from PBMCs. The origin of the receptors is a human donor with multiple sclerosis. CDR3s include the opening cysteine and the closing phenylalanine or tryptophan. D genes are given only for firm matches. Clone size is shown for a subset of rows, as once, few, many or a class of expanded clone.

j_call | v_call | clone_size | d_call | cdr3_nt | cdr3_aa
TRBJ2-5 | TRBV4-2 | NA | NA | TGTGCCAGCAGCCAAGTAAGGCCAAGCCAAGAGACCCAGTACTTC | CASSQVRPSQETQYF
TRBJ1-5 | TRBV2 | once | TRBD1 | TGTGCCAGCAGGTTAAGGACAGGTATCAATCAGCCCCAGCATTTT | CASRLRTGINQPQHF
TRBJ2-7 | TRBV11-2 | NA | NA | TGTGCCAGCAGCTTACGAGGTTCTTTCCCCCTCGAGCAGTACTTC | CASSLRGSFPLEQYF
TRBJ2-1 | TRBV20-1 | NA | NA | TGCAGTGCTCCCAGCGGGCACTACAATGAGCAGTTCTTC | CSAPSGHYNEQFF
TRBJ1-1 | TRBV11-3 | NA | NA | TGTGCCAGCAGCTTAATGTCAGGGGTGGGCACTGAAGCTTTCTTT | CASSLMSGVGTEAFF
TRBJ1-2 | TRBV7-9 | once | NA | TGTGCCAGCAGCTTGATAGGGGTCCCGGGTTATGGCTACACCTTC | CASSLIGVPGYGYTF
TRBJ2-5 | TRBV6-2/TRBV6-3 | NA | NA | TGTGCCAGCAGTCCCGGAGGGACGGCTTCGGAGACCCAGTACTTC | CASSPGGTASETQYF
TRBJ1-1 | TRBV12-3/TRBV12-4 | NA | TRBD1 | TGTGCCATCACAGGGGTCGCCTCTAACACTGAAGCTTTCTTT | CAITGVASNTEAFF
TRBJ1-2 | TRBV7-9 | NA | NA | TGTGCCAGCAGCCCCAGGGTAGGGGGCTACACCTTC | CASSPRVGGYTF
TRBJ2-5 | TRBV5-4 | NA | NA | TGTGCCAGCAGCCCGCCGGGCAGGGTAGAGACCCAGTACTTC | CASSPPGRVETQYF
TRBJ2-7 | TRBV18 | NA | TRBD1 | TGTGCCAGCTCACCATCAGGGGGCTACAAATCCTACGAGCAGTACTTC | CASSPSGGYKSYEQYF
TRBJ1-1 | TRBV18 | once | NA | TGTGCCAGCTCCCCCGAGAAGGGCACTGAAGCTTTCTTT | CASSPEKGTEAFF
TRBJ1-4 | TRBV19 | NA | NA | TGTGCCAGTAGTATTGGACAGACTAATGAAAAACTGTTTTTT | CASSIGQTNEKLFF
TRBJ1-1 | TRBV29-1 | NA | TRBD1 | TGCAGCGTTGAAAAGGGACAGGGGGACACTGAAGCTTTCTTT | CSVEKGQGDTEAFF
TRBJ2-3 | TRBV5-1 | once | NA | TGCGCCAGCAGCTTGGAGGGGCGGCCTGGCACAGATACGCAGTATTTT | CASSLEGRPGTDTQYF
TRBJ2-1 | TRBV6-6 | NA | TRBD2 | TGTGCCAGCAGTGCCGTGGGACTAGTGGATAGTGAGCAGTTCTTC | CASSAVGLVDSEQFF
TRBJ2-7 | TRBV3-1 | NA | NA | TGTGCCAGCAGCCGCCGAGAGGAAGGAAAGCAGTACTTC | CASSRREEGKQYF